Described below is a single T cell receptor (beta chain) sequence and its context. This clonotype was counted ten times or more. Its antigen remains undetermined. No base qualities exist here, and no much larger clone lies one base off it. Moderately to severely active disease, a Clinical Activity Score of at least 3, a NOSPECS grade of at least 4, and a duration under 3 months were present in ophthalmopathy patients. Patients with uncontrolled infections, other autoimmune diseases, pregnancy or lactation were excluded. Diagnoses relied on clinical symptoms, serum thyroxine and TRAb, thyroid ultrasound and orbital computed tomography. PBMCs were separated from under 11 ml of fresh peripheral blood using Ficoll-Paque density gradient centrifugation. Total RNA was extracted with Trizol reagent, and quality was checked on an Agilent 2100 Bioanalyzer. Amplification of TCR beta CDR3 regions was carried out from RNA transcripts. A first-round RT-PCR of the TCR CDR3 used the HTBI primer set with the Qiagen OneStep RT-PCR kit. Libraries were constructed in a second round of multiplex PCR, after which size selection and purification were performed. Sequencing of the libraries was done on an Illumina HiSeq2000 using paired-end 100 bp reads. The original methods were these. SOAPnuke was used to process the raw data, with reads discarded if the reads contained adapters or uncalled bases, had a mean Phred below 15, or lacked an exact constant-primer or identifier match. COPE v1.2.5 was used to merge the high-quality paired reads, and each unique nucleotide sequence was defined as a clonotype. MiTCR v1.1 was used to align the clonotypes against IMGT TRBV, TRBD and TRBJ reference segments. The analysis was restricted to V-J combinations with a frequency above 0.0001, which together covered around 99% of the repertoires. A TCS score was defined as the ratio of F50 (clonal expansion) to E x V (chaos), with BLOSUM62-based TCRdist applied between CDR3 peptides within each V-J. Welch's t-statistics and random forest reduced roughly 540 V-J features to roughly 13, which were used in a naive Bayes classifier (R e1071). Thyroid-blood repertoire similarity was quantified with the Morisita-Horn index. TCRdb ran its own pipeline on the public reads, namely fastp trimming at Q25 and MiXCR clone calling, and kept in-frame beta chains. CDR3 protein duplicates are merged, each entry listing the most common genes and DNA. V and J calls and clone size were set by TCRdb, not the authors. The sample data list around 36,000 distinct CDR3 sequences, and 52% of these were observed just once. Roughly a sixth of the sample is taken by the ten largest.

The sample is drawn from a study of T cells in Graves' hyperthyroidism and ophthalmopathy (dated by TCRdb to between 2018 and 2020). Background for the entire study: Peripheral blood was collected at initial diagnosis, before any treatment. To identify TCR V-J signatures that set the groups apart, the researchers used a discovery cohort of more than 95 patients, made up of 43 with Graves' ophthalmopathy and about 59 with stable Graves' hyperthyroidism. An independent validation cohort of under 20 hyperthyroidism patients and 17 patients who later progressed to ophthalmopathy tested prospective prediction of ophthalmopathy. The 75 to 100 discovery patients were divided at random into training and test sets in a 7:3 ratio. In about 6 Graves' hyperthyroidism patients, the study also compared T-cell repertoires from thyroid tissue with T-cell repertoires from blood. Once sampling was done, hyperthyroidism patients were given methimazole at a starting dose of 30 mg daily, whereas ophthalmopathy patients were given high-dose intravenous methylprednisolone. The paper reports TCR Vbeta CDR3 sequencing of some 140 peripheral blood samples: some 44 ophthalmopathy, under 85 hyperthyroidism and around 17 progressor patients.

The investigation overall reported the following: No statistical method was used to fix the sample size in advance, and group allocation was not hidden from the investigators. During validation, the model predicted progression to ophthalmopathy a median of around 7 months ahead of onset, with almost 71% sensitivity and more than 72% specificity. Ophthalmopathy was separated from stable hyperthyroidism by a 13 V-J signature model, with approximately 85% sensitivity and about 81% specificity obtained in cross-validation and 80%/75% obtained in testing. Blood samples also contained most of the expanded thyroid clonotypes (frequency above 0.001), which suggests that blood repertoires may reflect thyroid immune responses.

The trim is 0 bases for V and 12 bases for J, with a gap of 12 bases between the germline ends. CDR1 is given as SGHTA and CDR2 as FQGTGA, both from the germline V gene. Including cysteine and phenylalanine, the CDR3 has 13 amino acids. The CDR3 DNA has 39 bases and is translated from base 1. The sequence links TRBV7-3 to TRBJ2-1; no D gene is confidently identified. The clonotype originates from a man aged 35 to 55 with Graves' ophthalmopathy. The sequencing input was blood. At the DNA level, the sequence is TGTGCCAGCAGCTTAACTAATCAGGTAGGGCAGTTCTTC. Its translation reads: CASSLTNQVGQFF.